Following are 28 T cell receptor beta chains from one sample sequenced in a study of T cells in women clearing cervical HPV infection. Only in-frame clones appear in the TCRdb table, and some are missing; sequencing was by immunoSEQ multiplex PCR. The sample holds roughly 40,000 clones. The sequencing sample was made of blood buffy coat. The receptors were gathered from a woman between 18 and 70 years old with a cervical HPV16 infection that either progressed to CIN3+ or cleared (not recorded which).

Comment on this clone: From the germline J gene comes the end of the CDR3, since the read stops 3 residues before it. The chain has TRBV5-1 and TRBJ2-5; 9 bases fit TRBD2. CDR3 length equals 14 residues. V was clipped by 4 bases and J by 3 bases; unmatched bases: 4. Per germline, CDR1 SGHRS and CDR2 YFSETQ. Partial CDR3 DNA: TGCGCCAGCAGCCCGGCTAGCGGGGAAGAGACC. The encoded protein is CASSPASGEET. In full, the CDR3 reads CASSPASGEETQYF.

With regard to this clone: The CDR3 extends 3 residues past the end of the read, so its final part is completed from the germline J gene. The gene calls are TRBV30 and TRBJ1-6, with a weak D call TRBD1 (5 bases). The V end was cut by 0 bases, the J end by 4 bases, with 10 bases between. The CDR3 spans 15 residues. Germline-derived CDR1 and CDR2 are GTSNPN and SVGIG (reference sequence). The CDR3 bases that were read are TGTGCCTGGAGTGTAGGGGCGGATTATAATTCACCC. This sequence encodes CAWSVGADYNSP. The entire CDR3 is CAWSVGADYNSPLHF.

Partial CDR3 DNA: TGTGCCAGCAGCTCAGGGACTAGCGGGAGGAATGAG. Amino acid sequence: CASSSGTSGRNE. The CDR3 in its entirety is CASSSGTSGRNEQFF. The V call is TRBV11-1, the J call TRBJ2-1, with 15 bases identical to TRBD2. The read falls 3 residues short of the CDR3 end, and the missing part is taken from the germline J gene. Germline CDR1 SGHAT, CDR2 FQDESV (reference sequence). With V trimmed by 4 bases and J by 7 bases, 2 bases remained unmatched. This CDR3 comprises 15 residues.

In the case of this clone: Sequencing ends 3 residues short of the CDR3 end; the germline J gene provides the rest. The V and J genes are TRBV5-5 and TRBJ2-3; D uncertain. CDR1 is SGHKS, CDR2 YYEKEE, per germline (reference sequence). This CDR3 has 15 residues. CDR3 bases read: TGTGCCAGCAGCTTGGAACGGATTAGCAATCAGCCG. Translated: CASSLERISNQP. The whole CDR3 is CASSLERISNQPQYF.

About this clone: A junction end diverges from the germline sequence, so it may reflect a read error. The read stops 3 residues short of the end of the CDR3; the missing end is completed from the germline J gene. The chain joins TRBV4-2 to TRBJ2-1; the match to TRBD2 covers 10 bases. Germline V gene lookup returns CDR1 LGHNA and CDR2 YNFKEQ. The CDR3 covers 18 residues. The CDR3 loop is CASSQEPSGSSSYNEQFF. CDR3 bases read: TGCGCCAGCAGCCAAGAACCTAGCGGGAGTTCTTCCTACAATGAG.

About this clone: The read ends 3 residues before the CDR3 terminus; that terminus is restored from the germline J gene. This chain connects TRBV5-6 to TRBJ2-7; D call uncertain. The CDR3 has 11 amino acids. In germline, CDR1 is SGHDT, CDR2 YYEEEE. Trimming removed 4 bases from V and 0 bases from J, with 2 bases in between. CDR3 amino acids: CASSHSYEQYF. The sequenced part of the CDR3 DNA is TGTGCCAGCAGCCACTCCTACGAG.

Note on this clone: The read falls 3 residues short of the CDR3 end, and the missing part is taken from the germline J gene. This chain uses TRBV20-1 with TRBJ2-7, with D hard to call. The length of the CDR3 is 14 residues. CDR1 is DFQATT and CDR2 is SNEGSKA in the germline V gene (reference sequence). V dropped 5 bases and J dropped 0 bases, with 14 bases sitting between them. The CDR3 is CSAASSQSSYEQYF. The covered CDR3 bases are TGCAGTGCTGCTAGTTCCCAAAGCTCCTACGAG.

Concerning this clone itself: The observed sequence ends 3 residues before the CDR3 terminus, with the missing tail filled in from the germline J gene. J is TRBJ1-2 and V is TRBV4-1, with D unresolved. The V and J ends lost 0 bases and 0 bases respectively, with 11 bases between them. The CDR3 has 16 amino acids. Germline V gene sequence: CDR1 MGHRA, CDR2 YSYEKL. The CDR3 bases that were read are TGCGCCAGCAGCCAAGATGTTTCCGGGGCTAACTATGGC. As protein: CASSQDVSGANYG. The complete CDR3 sequence is CASSQDVSGANYGYTF.

As to this clone: The read ends 3 residues shy of where the CDR3 ends; the end is completed using the germline J gene. This rearrangement joins TRBV9 to TRBJ2-7; TRBD1 might be the D (5 bases). Germline loops: CDR1 SGDLS, CDR2 YYNGEE. This CDR3 contains 15 residues. V dropped 2 bases and J dropped 1 base, with 13 bases sitting between them. CDR3 protein: CASSVGAALSYEQYF. The sequenced part of the CDR3 DNA is TGTGCCAGCAGCGTTGGGGCCGCGTTGTCCTACGAG.

The CDR3 sequence is CASSMGLGPYEQYF. The part of the CDR3 DNA that was read is TGTGCCAGTAGTATGGGACTAGGCCCCTACGAG. The V gene is TRBV19, the J gene TRBJ2-7, with 8 bases fitting TRBD2. The read terminates 3 residues ahead of where the CDR3 ends, so the germline J gene completes it. The CDR3 has 14 amino acids. Germline-derived CDR1 and CDR2 are LNHDA and SQIVND (reference sequence). The V gene end was trimmed by 3 bases and the J gene end by 2 bases; junction bases not matched to a gene: 3.

The part of the CDR3 DNA that was read is TGTGCCTGGATAGACCCCGTACAGGGCGGCTATGGC. Translated: CAWIDPVQGGYG. The whole CDR3 protein is CAWIDPVQGGYGYTF. The V call is TRBV30, the J call TRBJ1-2; TRBD1 is a possible D gene (6 bases). The read stops 3 residues short of the end of the CDR3; the missing end is completed from the germline J gene. The V gene lost 4 bases and the J gene lost 4 bases, with 19 bases spanning the gap. The CDR3 has 15 amino acids. The V gene's germline CDR1 is GTSNPN and CDR2 SVGIG (reference sequence). The whole variable domain, remainder taken from reference TRBV30 and TRBJ1-2, is SQTIHQWPATLVQPVGSPLSLECTVEGTSNPNLYWYRQAAGRGLQLLFYSVGIGQISSEVPQNLSASRPQDRQFILSSKKLLLSDSGFYLCAWIDPVQGGYGYTFGSGTRLTVV.

A word on this clone: The read gets to within 3 residues of the CDR3 end, and the germline J gene fills in the rest. The V and J genes are TRBV7-2 and TRBJ2-3, with a weak D call TRBD2 (5 bases). This CDR3 has 14 amino acids. Trimming removed 5 bases at V and 4 bases at J, with 13 bases between. Per the germline V gene, CDR1 is SGHTA and CDR2 is FQGNSA. Here the CDR3 reads CASSLSGYADTQYF. CDR3 bases read: TGTGCCAGCAGCCTCTCGGGGTACGCAGATACG.

For this clone: The read terminates 3 residues before the CDR3 end, so the remaining end is supplied by the germline J gene. J is TRBJ2-3 and V is TRBV7-2, with a possible D match to TRBD2 (6 bases). CDR3 length equals 15 residues. Germline CDR1 and CDR2: SGHTA and FQGNSA. V was pared by 2 bases and J by 1 base, with 10 bases between. The covered CDR3 bases are TGTGCCAGCAGCTTACTAGCGACCCGCACAGATACG. Residues: CASSLLATRTDT. The whole CDR3 reads CASSLLATRTDTQYF.

Regarding this clone: The read ends 3 residues early relative to the CDR3; the germline J gene fills the gap. The chain joins TRBV19 to TRBJ1-5; the match to TRBD1 covers 10 bases. Germline V lookup: CDR1 LNHDA, CDR2 SQIVND (reference sequence). Losses at the gene ends were 0 bases for V and 7 bases for J; bases not matched to a gene: 12. The CDR3 loop spans 18 amino acids. CDR3 residues: CASSIDPPGTGVRQPQHF. CDR3 DNA, as far as it was read: TGTGCCAGTAGTATAGATCCCCCCGGGACAGGGGTAAGACAGCCC.

In regard to this clone: The read terminates 3 residues ahead of where the CDR3 ends, so the germline J gene completes it. The chain links TRBV2 to TRBJ2-5; the D gene is possibly TRBD2 (6 bases). The CDR3 has 15 amino acids. Germline V gene lookup returns CDR1 SNHLY and CDR2 FYNNEI. Trimming took off 6 bases at V and 1 base at J, with 15 bases between the two ends. CDR3 amino acids: CASRHPGGVQETQYF. The part of the CDR3 DNA that was read is TGTGCCAGCAGACACCCGGGCGGGGTCCAAGAGACC.

With respect to this clone: The sequence runs out 3 residues before the end of the CDR3; the remainder is reconstructed from the germline J gene. The chain couples TRBV2 to TRBJ2-6; 7 bases align to TRBD2. V lost 4 bases, J lost 1 base, and 4 bases stayed unmatched. Germline-derived CDR1 and CDR2 are SNHLY and FYNNEI. This CDR3 is 16 amino acids long. The part of the CDR3 DNA that was read is TGTGCCAGCAGTGGGGCCGGGGGGTCTGGGGCCAACGTC. It specifies CASSGAGGSGANV. From start to end, the CDR3 is CASSGAGGSGANVLTF.

This clone is identified as medium-sized from frequency. The CDR3 end falls 3 residues outside the read, so it is completed with the germline J gene. This sequence joins TRBV19 and TRBJ1-6; D gene ambiguous. V was clipped by 3 bases and J by 8 bases, with 8 bases between them. Germline CDR1 LNHDA, CDR2 SQIVND (reference sequence). The CDR3 is 13 residues long. The CDR3 bases that were read are TGTGCCAGTAGTATCACCCAGGATTCACCC. Amino acids: CASSITQDSP. The entire CDR3 protein is CASSITQDSPLHF.

For this clone: The read stops 3 residues short of the end of the CDR3; the missing end is completed from the germline J gene. The chain employs TRBV20-1 and TRBJ2-5; TRBD2 matches 8 bases. This CDR3 contains 12 residues. The germline CDR1 and CDR2 sequences are DFQATT and SNEGSKA (reference sequence). V lost 3 bases, J lost 7 bases, and 4 bases stayed unmatched. CDR3 residues: CSARGLEGTQYF. The covered CDR3 bases are TGCAGTGCTAGGGGACTAGAGGGGACC.

Concerning this clone: The read stops 3 residues short of the end of the CDR3; the missing end is completed from the germline J gene. The rearrangement joins TRBV11-2 to TRBJ2-5, with 9 bases identical to TRBD1. The germline V gene encodes CDR1 SGHAT and CDR2 FQNNGV. Trimming took 5 bases from V and 6 from J; bases not matched to a gene: 7. The CDR3 spans 14 residues. The DNA read from the CDR3 is TGTGCCAGCAGCCAAGGGACAGGGCCTAAGACC. Its translation is CASSQGTGPKT. The full CDR3 protein is CASSQGTGPKTQYF.

Of note for this clone: The read stops 3 residues short of the end of the CDR3; the missing end is completed from the germline J gene. The genes are TRBV11-2 and TRBJ2-5; 8 bases agree with TRBD1. The CDR3 sequence is 15 residues long. CDR1 is SGHAT and CDR2 is FQNNGV in the germline V gene. J was trimmed by 4 bases and V by 5 bases; bases with no gene match: 9. The CDR3 bases that were read are TGTGCCAGCAGCACCGGACAGGGAAGAAGAGAGACC. Amino acids: CASSTGQGRRET. The whole CDR3 protein is CASSTGQGRRETQYF.

Details on this clone: The read gets to within 3 residues of the CDR3 end, and the germline J gene fills in the rest. The chain links TRBV20-1 to TRBJ2-3; D call uncertain. The CDR3 length is 12 residues. Germline V gene data show CDR1 as DFQATT and CDR2 as SNEGSKA (reference sequence). Incomplete CDR3 DNA: TGCAGTGCTAGATTGAAACAAGAGACG. Translating it yields CSARLKQET. The CDR3 in full is CSARLKQETQYF.

A word on this clone: The read stops 3 residues short of the end of the CDR3; the missing end is completed from the germline J gene. This chain uses TRBV10-3 with TRBJ2-2; either TRBD1 or TRBD2 may fit D (5 bases each). The CDR3 consists of 16 residues. Germline-derived CDR1 and CDR2 are ENHRY and SYGVKD. Trimming removed 2 bases at V and 3 bases at J, with 13 bases between. The DNA read from the CDR3 is TGTGCCATCAGTGAGAGGGGAGATAGGGACACCGGGGAG. Its translation is CAISERGDRDTGE. In full, the CDR3 reads CAISERGDRDTGELFF.

The CDR3 sequence is CASSPRVSYEQYF. The sequenced part of the CDR3 DNA is TGTGCCAGCAGCCCGAGGGTCTCCTACGAG. V usage is TRBV11-2 and J usage is TRBJ2-7, with D possibly matching TRBD2 (5 bases). The read ends 3 residues shy of where the CDR3 ends; the end is completed using the germline J gene. CDR3 length: 13 residues. In germline, CDR1 is SGHAT, CDR2 FQNNGV. V was pared by 5 bases and J by 0 bases, with 8 bases between.

Remarks on this clone: The read falls 3 residues short of the CDR3 end, and the missing part is taken from the germline J gene. The genes are TRBV14 and TRBJ1-1; TRBD1 might be the D (5 bases). Germline CDR1 is SGHDN and CDR2 is FVKESK. V was clipped by 4 bases and J by 4 bases, with 13 bases between them. The CDR3 is 14 residues long. CDR3 protein: CASSPYPRVTEAFF. The covered CDR3 bases are TGTGCCAGCAGCCCCTACCCCAGGGTCACTGAA.

Concerning this clone itself: The CDR3 end is not reached by the read, which stops 3 residues before it; the germline J gene fills it in. The rearrangement links TRBV7-2 to TRBJ2-3; the match to TRBD1 covers 7 bases. CDR1 and CDR2 from the germline V gene are SGHTA and FQGNSA. This CDR3 spans 15 amino acids. The CDR3 region is CASSRSTGNNQPQYF. The DNA read from the CDR3 is TGTGCCAGCAGCCGATCGACAGGGAACAATCAGCCG.

Details on this clone: The missing CDR3 end, 3 residues past where the read stops, is filled in from the germline J gene. The chain couples TRBV5-4 to TRBJ2-5; D unclear. The CDR3 totals 14 residues. V dropped 4 bases and J dropped 2 bases, with 12 bases sitting between them. The V gene's germline CDR1 is SGHNT and CDR2 YYREEE (reference sequence). The DNA read from the CDR3 is TGTGCCAGCAGCGATGGTTTTCAGCAAGAGACC. Amino acid sequence: CASSDGFQQET. The CDR3 reads in full as CASSDGFQQETQYF.

Turning to this clone: With the read ending 3 residues before the CDR3 end, the germline J gene is used to fill in that end. The V call is TRBV20-1, the J call TRBJ1-2; perhaps TRBD1 as D (6 bases). V was shortened by 5 bases and J by 3 bases, with 13 bases between the two germline ends. The length of the CDR3 is 13 residues. CDR1 is DFQATT and CDR2 is SNEGSKA in the germline V gene (reference sequence). The part of the CDR3 DNA that was read is TGCAGTGCTGCCAGGGGAGGGGACTATGGC. Protein product: CSAARGGDYG. The entire CDR3 reads CSAARGGDYGYTF.

A remark on this clone: Read coverage stops 3 residues before the CDR3 terminus; the germline J gene supplies the remainder. The chain has TRBV10-1 and TRBJ1-1; TRBD1 agrees at 10 bases. There are 15 residues in the CDR3. Germline lookup yields CDR1 WNHNN and CDR2 SYGVQD (reference sequence). V dropped 3 bases and J dropped 5; count of bases not matched to a gene: 6. The part of the CDR3 DNA that was read is TGCGCCAGCAGTGAATCCGGGACAGGGGATACTGAA. Amino acid sequence: CASSESGTGDTE. The whole CDR3 is CASSESGTGDTEAFF.